This TCR beta chain was recorded in a study of sequential checkpoint blockade in melanoma. Generated by immunoSEQ multiplex PCR, the TCRdb table keeps only in-frame clones and is missing some. The sample lists 30,000 or so clones, 82% occurring once. This CDR3 is built from 16 residues. Germline CDR1 is MNHEY and CDR2 is SMNVEV (reference sequence). Trimming at V came to 7 bases and at J to 5 bases, leaving 14 bases not matched to a gene. As for treatment: randomized to nivolumab then ipilimumab (arm A) or the reverse (arm B). This specimen was CD8+ T cells sorted from blood (inferred from file names), taken from a patient given nivolumab and ipilimumab in sequence. This receptor was obtained from a human donor with melanoma. The rearrangement joins TRBV27 to TRBJ2-7, with TRBD1 identical over 10 bases. Written as DNA, the CDR3 is TGTGCCAGCACCTTTGGACCGGGACAGGGGACTCACGAGCAGTACTTC. Translating it yields CASTFGPGQGTHEQYF.